A single sample is the source of the 11 T cell receptor beta chains below, sequenced in a study of cytomegalovirus exposure and HLA in healthy donors. Vbeta (60) and Jbeta (13) primers were used in the PCR. Clones were read by immunoSEQ multiplex PCR, and TCRdb kept only the in-frame ones, dropping some. The sample contains roughly 200,000 clones, 9.5% of which appear only once. Sequenced material: PBMCs. These TCRs come from a woman in her twenties or thirties in good health and CMV-seropositive.

The chain links TRBV18 to TRBJ1-2, with unresolved D. The CDR3 spans 12 residues. Germline-derived CDR1 and CDR2 are KGHSH and LQKENI. Trimming cost V 6 bases and J 6 bases, with 11 bases left between them. CDR3 loop: CASSGREDGYTF. As DNA, the CDR3 is TGTGCCAGCTCCGGGAGGGAGGATGGCTACACCTTC.

A few counts support this clone. This chain connects TRBV27 to TRBJ2-1; 9 nucleotides line up with TRBD2. The CDR3 sequence is 14 residues long. V lost 5 bases, J lost 1 base, and 0 bases stayed unmatched. The germline V gene encodes CDR1 MNHEY and CDR2 SMNVEV (reference sequence). The CDR3: CASSLAGSYNEQFF. CDR3 sequence (DNA): TGTGCCAGCAGTCTAGCGGGATCCTACAATGAGCAGTTCTTC.

The CDR3: CASSLAGVDGYTF. The CDR3 nucleotides are TGTGCCAGCAGTTTAGCAGGGGTGGATGGCTACACCTTC. This rearrangement joins TRBV27 to TRBJ1-2; weak D call: TRBD1 (6 bases). The germline V gene has CDR1 MNHEY and CDR2 SMNVEV (reference sequence). Trimming stripped 2 bases from V and 6 bases from J, with 10 bases between. CDR3 size: 13 residues.

In its sample, this clone was seen a few times. The chain recombines TRBV9 with TRBJ2-1, with D possibly TRBD1 on 6 matching bases. Trimming cost V 4 bases and J 1 base, with 18 bases left between them. The CDR3 extends over 17 amino acids. CDR1 is SGDLS, CDR2 YYNGEE, per germline. In DNA form, the CDR3 reads TGTGCCAGCAGCCCGACCGCAAACCAGGGGTCCTACAATGAGCAGTTCTTC. This gives the protein CASSPTANQGSYNEQFF.

This sequence joins TRBV5-1 and TRBJ2-5; D is unresolved. Trimming took off 2 bases at V and 4 bases at J, with 12 bases between the two ends. The CDR3 spans 14 residues. From germline, CDR1 is SGHRS and CDR2 YFSETQ. CDR3 loop: CASSFEGRRETQYF. CDR3 DNA: TGCGCCAGCAGCTTTGAAGGAAGGAGAGAGACCCAGTACTTC.

The gene calls are TRBV10-3 and TRBJ1-2, with no clear D. Germline assignment: CDR1 ENHRY and CDR2 SYGVKD. The CDR3 loop spans 14 amino acids. Trimming removed 4 bases at V and 2 bases at J, with 11 bases between. CDR3 DNA sequence: TGTGCCATCAGTGCCGGATTAGCCAACTATGGCTACACCTTC. Its protein product is CAISAGLANYGYTF.

CDR3 protein: CASSSTSPTGTGVPSGANVLTF. The CDR3 DNA follows: TGTGCCAGCAGTTCCACCAGCCCCACCGGGACAGGGGTACCCTCTGGGGCCAACGTCCTGACTTTC. The V and J genes are TRBV28 and TRBJ2-6, with TRBD1 matching 10 bases. With V trimmed by 4 bases and J by 0 bases, 18 bases remained unmatched. This CDR3 has 22 residues. CDR1 is MDHEN, CDR2 SYDVKM, per germline.

This clone was seen more than once but under ten times. Different DNA sequences within this sample yield the same CDR3. The CDR3 sequence is CASSSLTGGVGGYTF. The CDR3 coding sequence is TGTGCCAGCAGCTCATTGACGGGGGGAGTGGGCGGCTACACCTTC. This rearrangement joins TRBV11-2 to TRBJ1-2; tentative D call: TRBD1 (5 bases). CDR3 length: 15 amino acids. Germline CDR1 reads SGHAT; CDR2 reads FQNNGV. V was shortened by 4 bases and J by 8 bases, with 20 bases between the two germline ends.

The chain joins TRBV7-6 to TRBJ2-7, with 7 positions matching TRBD2. The trim removed 0 bases at V and 4 bases at J, leaving 9 bases unmatched. Germline V CDR1 and CDR2: SGHVS, FNYEAQ. The CDR3 runs to 16 residues. The CDR3 reads CASSLAPSGGIYEQYF. The CDR3 nucleotides are TGTGCCAGCAGCTTAGCGCCTAGCGGCGGAATTTACGAGCAGTACTTC.

This chain uses TRBV4-1 with TRBJ2-3; a possible D gene is TRBD1 (5 bases). CDR1 is MGHRA and CDR2 is YSYEKL in the germline V gene. The CDR3 runs to 16 residues. Trimming took off 0 bases at V and 4 bases at J, with 14 bases between the two ends. The CDR3 DNA reads as TGCGCCAGCAGCCAAGATTCCAGGGATTGGTCAGATACGCAGTATTTT. Encoded protein: CASSQDSRDWSDTQYF.

This clone appeared many times. The genes are TRBV6-6 and TRBJ1-5; 8 bases map to TRBD1. CDR1 is MNHNY and CDR2 is SVGAGI in the germline V gene (reference sequence). V lost 5 bases and J lost 6; bases outside the gene matches: 6. The CDR3 is 14 amino acids. The CDR3 sequence is CASSEDRVFQPQHF. The CDR3, as DNA: TGTGCCAGCAGTGAGGACAGGGTGTTTCAGCCCCAGCATTTT.